This TCR beta chain was identified during a study of cytomegalovirus exposure and HLA in healthy donors (dated by TCRdb to 2016 to 2017). For the wider study: According to a later analysis, one platform produced both the 120 validation repertoires and the 670 or so repertoires of the first cohort. The study aimed to test whether signatures of past pathogen exposure could be identified by cataloging public T cell receptors. A separate validation cohort of approximately 130 different subjects was used in addition to the approximately 700-subject first cohort. High-throughput TCR immunosequencing, statistical association of individual TCRs with disease status, and machine learning were combined to predict cytomegalovirus infection status. What the work shows at the level of the full study, not this receptor alone: In a later analysis, TCRs clustered in the first cohort were found to also tend to co-occur in the roughly 130 validation repertoires, with 85% to 95% of cluster scores above 0. In vitro tests confirmed that three of the cytomegalovirus-associated TCR beta chains recognize cytomegalovirus antigens. Cytomegalovirus status was reported to be diagnosed by the classifier with high specificity and sensitivity in both the original and validation cohorts. The authors suggested that the approach could potentially be generalized to other disease states and immunological phenotypes. All 120 or so repertoires were used to score co-occurrence in the validation cohort in a later analysis, because that analysis had no HLA typing for the cohort. Across donors, most TCR sequences were observed very rarely, whereas some public TCRs were present in many individuals. The study gave a list of roughly 150 TCR beta chains associated with cytomegalovirus.

Donors formed part of the validation cohort, which comprised 120 subjects and was distinct from the first cohort of under 800 subjects. Receptors were amplified or captured by the immunoSEQ multiplex PCR assay. Under the source paper's analysis protocol: A statistical classification framework was built to diagnose cytomegalovirus status from the catalog of TCR beta chain sequences. TCRdb took over this immuneACCESS table, retaining in-frame rearrangements with V and J assigned. Such tables are incomplete; in checked studies, under half of the missing clones stem from an unresolved V gene, and the remainder is unexplained. That table gives V, J and clone size, and the DNA gave D and trimming. This sample is represented by 100,000 to 150,000 clones; about 88% of them were singletons. The ten largest clones add up to 1% to 1.5% of the sample. The V end loses 0 bases and the J end loses 5 bases, and a stretch of 17 bases separates them. CDR1 SGDLS and CDR2 YYNGEE are derived from the germline V gene. The CDR3 measures 17 amino acids from cysteine to phenylalanine. Of all the DNA, just the CDR3 is kept, 51 bases in frame from base 1.

As concerns this clone: The clone's antigen remains unknown. Base qualities are not recorded, but no much larger clone differs from it by a single base.

Sequencing used PBMCs. The TCR sequence derives from a woman aged 18-35 years in good health and CMV-seronegative. This chain is built from TRBV9 and TRBJ2-2; TRBD2 is possibly the D segment (5 matching bases). The CDR3 in this case is CASSVEVVSGGTGELFF. The DNA sequence is as follows: TGTGCCAGCAGCGTAGAGGTCGTGAGCGGAGGTACCGGGGAGCTGTTTTTT.